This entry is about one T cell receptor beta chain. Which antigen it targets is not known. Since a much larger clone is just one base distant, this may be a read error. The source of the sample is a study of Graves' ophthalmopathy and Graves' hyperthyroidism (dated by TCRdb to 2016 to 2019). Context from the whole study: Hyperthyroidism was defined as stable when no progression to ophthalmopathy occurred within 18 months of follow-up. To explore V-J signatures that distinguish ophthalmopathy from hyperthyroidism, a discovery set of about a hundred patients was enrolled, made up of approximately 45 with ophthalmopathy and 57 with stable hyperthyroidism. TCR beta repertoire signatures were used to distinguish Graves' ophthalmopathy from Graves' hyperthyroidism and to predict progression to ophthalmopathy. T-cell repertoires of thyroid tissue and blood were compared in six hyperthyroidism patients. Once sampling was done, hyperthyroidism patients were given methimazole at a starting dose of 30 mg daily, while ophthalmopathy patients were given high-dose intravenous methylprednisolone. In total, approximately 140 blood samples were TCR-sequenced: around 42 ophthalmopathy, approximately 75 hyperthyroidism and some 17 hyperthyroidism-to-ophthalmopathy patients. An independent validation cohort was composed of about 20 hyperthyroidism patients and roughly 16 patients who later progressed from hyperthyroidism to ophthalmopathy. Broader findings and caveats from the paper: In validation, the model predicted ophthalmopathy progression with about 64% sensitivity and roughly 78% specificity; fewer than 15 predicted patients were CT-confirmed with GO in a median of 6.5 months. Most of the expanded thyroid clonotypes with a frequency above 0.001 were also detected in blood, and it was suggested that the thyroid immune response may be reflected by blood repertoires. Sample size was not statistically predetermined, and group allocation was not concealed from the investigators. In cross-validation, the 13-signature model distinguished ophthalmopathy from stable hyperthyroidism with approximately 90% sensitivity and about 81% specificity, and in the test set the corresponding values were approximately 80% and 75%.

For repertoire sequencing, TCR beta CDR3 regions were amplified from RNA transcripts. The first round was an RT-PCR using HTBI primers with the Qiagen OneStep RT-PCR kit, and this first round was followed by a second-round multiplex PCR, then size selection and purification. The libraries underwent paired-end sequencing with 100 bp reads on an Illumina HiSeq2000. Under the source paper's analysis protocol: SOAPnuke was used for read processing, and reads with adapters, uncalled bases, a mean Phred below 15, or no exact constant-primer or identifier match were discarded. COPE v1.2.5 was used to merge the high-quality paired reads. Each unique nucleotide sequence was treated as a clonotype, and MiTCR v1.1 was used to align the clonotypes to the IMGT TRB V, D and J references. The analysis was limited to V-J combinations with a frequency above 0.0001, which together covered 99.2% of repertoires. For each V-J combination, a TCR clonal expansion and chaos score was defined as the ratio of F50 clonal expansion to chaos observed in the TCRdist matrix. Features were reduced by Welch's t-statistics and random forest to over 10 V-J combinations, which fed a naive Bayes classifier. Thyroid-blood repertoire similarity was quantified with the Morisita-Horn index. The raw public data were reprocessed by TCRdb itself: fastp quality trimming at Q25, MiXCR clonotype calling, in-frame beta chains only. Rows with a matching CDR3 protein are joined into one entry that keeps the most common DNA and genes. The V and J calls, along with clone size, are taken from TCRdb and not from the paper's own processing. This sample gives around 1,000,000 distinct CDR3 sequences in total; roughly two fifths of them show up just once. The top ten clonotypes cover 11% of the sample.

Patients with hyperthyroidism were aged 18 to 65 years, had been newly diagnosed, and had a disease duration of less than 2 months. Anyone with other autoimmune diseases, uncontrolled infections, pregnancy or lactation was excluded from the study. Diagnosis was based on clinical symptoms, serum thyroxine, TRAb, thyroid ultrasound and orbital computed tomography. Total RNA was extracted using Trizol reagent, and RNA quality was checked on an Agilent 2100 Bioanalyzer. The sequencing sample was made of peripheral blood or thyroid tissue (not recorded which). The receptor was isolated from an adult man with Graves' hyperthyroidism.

CDR3 protein: CASSVPKEDALYGYTF. The DNA sequence is TGTGCCAGTAGTGTCCCCAAGGAGGACGCCCTATATGGCTACACCTTC. The chain employs TRBV19 and TRBJ1-2, with the D gene not confidently named. The CDR3 has 16 amino acids, counting the end cysteine and phenylalanine. Only CDR3 DNA remains: 48 bases, in frame from the first base. Based on the germline V gene (reference sequence), the CDR1 and CDR2 sequences are LNHDA and SQIVND. V and J are truncated by 5 bases and 5 bases respectively, leaving an intervening sequence of 21 bases.